The entry below describes one T cell receptor beta chain. Its cognate antigen has yet to be identified. There are no base qualities to consult, and no much larger clone falls within one base. Donors were healthy HIV-negative adults with no recently reported acute infections or vaccinations. All donors were Caucasian adults living in Nashville, Tennessee, USA. Magnetic negative selection was used to enrich CD4+ T cells, after which naive cells were positively selected on CD45RA and the negative fraction became the memory subset. Blood was collected by leukapheresis, and PBMCs were isolated by Ficoll-Histopaque density gradient centrifugation and then cryopreserved in liquid nitrogen vapor phase. Purity and quantity of every magnetically sorted T cell population were checked by analytical flow cytometry. Genomic DNA was isolated from every sorted fraction and measured by UV absorbance on a Nanodrop 2000c.

The data are from a study of shared clonotypes between healthy human individuals (dated by TCRdb to 2020 to 2021). In terms of the full investigation: The cohort comprised a couple of women and three men aged 18 to 49 years. To increase sequencing depth and limit assay-specific biases, different laboratories used diverse techniques to prepare libraries and sequence TCR repertoires. Leukapheresis yielded between about 0.85 and 9.5 billion PBMCs per donor. Per donor, three plates each were used for CD4 naive and CD4 memory, two for CD8 naive, and one for CD8 memory. To estimate repertoire size and how much clonotypes are shared between individuals, the study performed deep sequencing of blood TCR repertoires from a few healthy adults.

TCR CDR3 regions were amplified from genomic DNA by multiplex PCR using the deep immunoSEQ assay. For each cell subset, the extracted genomic DNA was distributed evenly across all wells of several immunoSEQ 96-well plates, and each plate served as one replicate. For sorted subsets, about 0.2 ug genomic DNA, equal to 25,000 to 35,000 T cell genomes, was loaded into each replicate PCR. Purified libraries were measured with a Qubit 3.0 fluorometer, size-checked on a Bioanalyzer 2100, and measured again with the KAPA Library Quantification kit. Every immunoSEQ 96-well plate was sequenced on a dedicated single-read 150-cycle Illumina NextSeq 550 flow cell. In the original analysis: The immunoSEQ output contained only junctional sequences without quality scores, so filtering could not match that applied to full-length reads. Sequences were annotated with PyIR, a Python wrapper for IgBLAST v1.9, and V/J genes and CDR3 were assigned using IMGT germline references. Reads were filtered out if the reads had weak V/J assignments (E-value above 1e-6), no CDR3, stop codons, out-of-frame junctions, or ambiguous translated residues. V3J clonotypes were defined as sequences sharing the same inferred V gene, J gene, and CDR3 amino acid sequence. Percentage overlap between repertoires was calculated by dividing the number of shared unique clonotypes by the size of the smaller repertoire. Three approaches were used to assess repertoire richness: RTK rarefaction, the Chao1 estimator, and Recon v2.1 estimates of unobserved clonotypes. Generation probabilities for all TCRbeta clonotypes obtained by the gDNA method from a handful of donors were computed using OLGA. TCRdb stores this immuneACCESS table with in-frame sequences only. Part of the clones is absent; in the studies checked, under half of the shortfall reflects unresolved V genes, and no reason is known for the rest. V and J calls and clone size are given by that table; D and trimming were obtained from the DNA. The sample table lists about 1 million clones, around 76% of them with a count of one. The ten largest make up around 1.5% of the sample.

The CDR3 holds 16 amino acids from the cysteine to the phenylalanine. Only the CDR3 region is kept as DNA, spanning 48 bases read in frame from base 1. Here V drops 5 bases and J drops 0 bases, and the junction holds 4 bases not matched to any gene. In the germline V gene, CDR1 corresponds to SGHTA and CDR2 to FQGNSA. Study-level results and caveats: Naive subsets generally had larger estimated clonotype richness than memory subsets did. Even with the large sequencing depth, rarefaction of the sorted-subset datasets indicated that sequencing was incomplete. When several donors were compared, the shared fraction of clonotypes was 5% to 6.5% for naive CD4, over 3% for naive CD8, more than 2% for memory CD4, and 0.35% to 0.4% for memory CD8. Pairwise subsampling led to the expectation that sequencing depth would affect the degree of clonotype sharing among donors. The small number of donors limited the genetic and exposure-history diversity represented. Sampling was restricted to blood, and TCR repertoires in tissue are likely to differ from TCR repertoires in blood. Compared with non-shared clonotypes, the clonotypes found in all four sorted-subset donors had higher generation probabilities.

This TCR came from a man between 18 and 35 years old in good health. Sample: memory CD4+ T cells sorted from blood. The sample's cell subset or site, from its label and the paper: CD45RA-negative fraction. Rearrangement joined TRBV7-2 to TRBJ1-6; 7 middle bases align to TRBD1. Here the CDR3 is given as CASSAGGSSYNSPLHF. The nucleotide sequence is TGTGCCAGCAGCGCAGGGGGAAGCTCCTATAATTCACCCCTCCACTTT.